Listed here is a single T cell receptor (beta chain). These data belong to a study of blood T cell repertoires in COVID-19. Study summary: COVID-19 samples, acute and convalescent, were from the United States, Italy and Spain.

Recovered status applied to Cohort 3 donors who had two consecutive negative PCRs. It also applied to those with clearance or with symptom resolution. Germline lookup yields CDR1 LGHDT and CDR2 YNNKEL (reference sequence). The germline V and J ends were trimmed by 6 bases and 0 bases, with 6 bases remaining between them. The CDR3 loop spans 13 amino acids. Sequencing was performed with immunoSEQ multiplex PCR; in TCRdb, only in-frame clones are kept and a portion is missing. Among approximately 160,000 clones listed, about 86% were seen once. Sequencing used PBMCs or T cells enriched from blood (not recorded which). This TCR was sampled from a man between 45 and 60 years old who had recovered from COVID-19. The rearrangement uses TRBV3-1 (or the pseudogene TRBV3-2) and TRBJ1-3; D call uncertain. This chain's CDR3 is CASRQNSGNTIYF. The CDR3 bases are TGTGCCAGCAGGCAGAACTCTGGAAACACCATATATTTT.